This TCR beta chain was recorded in a study of blood T cell repertoires in COVID-19. As handled by the study authors: Using reference gene primer amplification, nucleated cell counts were estimated. The data were produced by immunoSEQ multiplex PCR, yet TCRdb's version contains in-frame clones alone and is incomplete. Clone size and the V and J calls come from that table; the DNA yielded D and trimming. The data show a few hundred thousand clones, 80% to 95% seen once. This clone showed up just once. V shed 5 bases and J 1 base; nucleotides not matched to a gene: 4. The CDR3 extends over 14 amino acids. The germline V gene has CDR1 PRHDT and CDR2 FYEKMQ (reference sequence).

This TCR was recovered from a woman between 35 and 50 years old who had been exposed to COVID-19. The sample comprised PBMCs or T cells enriched from blood (not recorded which). The chain employs TRBV13 and TRBJ1-2; 7 nucleotides line up with TRBD1. The CDR3 sequence is CASSKQGINYGYTF. DNA of the CDR3: TGTGCCAGCAGCAAACAGGGGATTAACTATGGCTACACCTTC.